This is a list of T cell receptor beta chains from one sample in a study of blood T cell repertoires in COVID-19. Sequencing was performed with immunoSEQ multiplex PCR; in TCRdb, only in-frame clones are kept and a portion is missing. The sample lists approximately 150,000 clones, around 82% occurring once. The specimen was PBMCs or T cells enriched from blood (not recorded which). The receptors here all came from a man in his forties or fifties in a cohort exposed to, infected with or recovered from COVID-19 (not recorded which). Both conserved end residues are part of each CDR3. A D gene is named only where the DNA matches it firmly. The size entry is marked missing in some rows and otherwise reads once, few, many or a size class.

TRBD1,TRBV19,TRBJ1-2,NA,TGTGCCAGCGCCCGGACAGGGTCCGTGTATGGCTACACCTTC,CASARTGSVYGYTF
NA,TRBV5-1,TRBJ1-4,NA,TGCGCCAGCAGCTTCCAGGGTGGTGAAAAACTGTTTTTT,CASSFQGGEKLFF
TRBD1,TRBV4-1,TRBJ2-5,NA,TGCGCCAGCAGCCAAGCCTTGAGGACAGGCGGGGAGACCCAGTACTTC,CASSQALRTGGETQYF
TRBD1,TRBV29-1,TRBJ2-5,NA,TGCAGCGTTGTGGGGACAGGGGGCGGTGAGACCCAGTACTTC,CSVVGTGGGETQYF
NA,TRBV12-3/TRBV12-4,TRBJ2-3,NA,TGTGCCAGCACTGCCACGGGGACGCAGTATTTT,CASTATGTQYF
NA,TRBV21-1,TRBJ2-1,once,TGTGCCAGCAGCAAAGCGCCCCCAACAGGGAAAAACAATGAGCAGTTCTTC,CASSKAPPTGKNNEQFF
NA,TRBV28,TRBJ2-7,few,TGTGCCAGCAGTTTTACCGAGACTGCCTTCTACGAGCAGTACTTC,CASSFTETAFYEQYF
NA,TRBV3-1/TRBV3-2,TRBJ2-6,NA,TGTGCCAGCAGCCCTTTCTCTGGGGCCAACGTCCTGACTTTC,CASSPFSGANVLTF
NA,TRBV12-3/TRBV12-4,TRBJ2-7,NA,TGTGCCAGCAGTCTCGACAGTTCCTACGAGCAGTACTTC,CASSLDSSYEQYF
TRBD2,TRBV6-5,TRBJ2-3,NA,TGTGCCAGCAGCAGACTAGCGGGAGCGACAGATACGCAGTATTTT,CASSRLAGATDTQYF
NA,TRBV5-1,TRBJ1-5,NA,TGCGCCAGCAGCCCCGGAGGGCTTAGGAGCAATCAGCCCCAGCATTTT,CASSPGGLRSNQPQHF
NA,TRBV7-9,TRBJ1-2,NA,TGTGCCAGCAGCTTAGTGCGGCTAGAAGGCTACACCTTC,CASSLVRLEGYTF
NA,TRBV3-1/TRBV3-2,TRBJ1-1,NA,TGTGCCAGCAGCCAAGATGTGATGGCAATTGCTGAAGCTTTCTTT,CASSQDVMAIAEAFF
NA,TRBV6-4,TRBJ1-6,many,TGTGCCAGCAGCGTCGACGGAGAAAATTCACCCCTCCACTTT,CASSVDGENSPLHF
NA,TRBV7-8,TRBJ1-2,NA,TGTGCCAGCAGCTTATGGGCTCTGGATACGAGAGGCTACACCTTC,CASSLWALDTRGYTF
TRBD2,TRBV14,TRBJ2-1,NA,TGTGCCAGCAGCCAAGGACTAGCGGGGGGGCTTGGGAATGAGCAGTTCTTC,CASSQGLAGGLGNEQFF
NA,TRBV2,TRBJ1-6,few,TGTGCCAGCAGTGAACAGGGTGAGAATTCACCCCTCCACTTT,CASSEQGENSPLHF
NA,TRBV6-4,TRBJ1-6,NA,TGTGCCAGCAGTGTTACGGCAGGCTCACCCCTCCACTTT,CASSVTAGSPLHF
NA,TRBV5-1,TRBJ1-4,NA,TGCGCCAGCAGCTTGGCGGAGGGTCCCGCAACTAATGAAAAACTGTTTTTT,CASSLAEGPATNEKLFF
NA,TRBV27,TRBJ2-4,NA,TGTGCCACCGCCTTACTAGCCAAAAACATTCAGTACTTC,CATALLAKNIQYF
TRBD1,TRBV12-5,TRBJ2-1,NA,TGTGCTAGTGGCGGACAGGACAAATACAATGAGCAGTTCTTC,CASGGQDKYNEQFF
NA,TRBV6-5,TRBJ1-4,NA,TGTGCCAGCAGTACCTCAGGGCCAACTGAAAAACTGTTTTTT,CASSTSGPTEKLFF
TRBD1,TRBV2,TRBJ1-1,few,TGTGCCAGTTCCGGGACAGGGGGGACTGAAGCTTTCTTT,CASSGTGGTEAFF
TRBD1,TRBV7-2,TRBJ1-1,NA,TGTGCCAGCAGCTTAGCGCCGGGACAGGGTTTTATCTTT,CASSLAPGQGFIF
NA,TRBV6-1,TRBJ2-3,NA,TGTGCCAGCAGTGGGCGACAGACAGATAGCACAGATACGCAGTATTTT,CASSGRQTDSTDTQYF
NA,TRBV30,TRBJ2-2,NA,TGTGCCTGGAGTCGGGGGAGGATGGCCGGGGAGCTGTTTTTT,CAWSRGRMAGELFF
TRBD2,TRBV2,TRBJ2-4,NA,TGTGCCAGCAGTGAAGGGACTAGCGGGAGTATAGACATTCAGTACTTC,CASSEGTSGSIDIQYF
NA,TRBV30,TRBJ1-2,NA,TGTGCCTGGATGGGTCCCAACAGGGATGCAGGGTATGGCTACACCTTC,CAWMGPNRDAGYGYTF
TRBD1,TRBV6-5,TRBJ1-2,NA,TGTGCCAGCCGGACAGGGGATCGCCTAACCTCTGGCTACACCTTC,CASRTGDRLTSGYTF
TRBD1,TRBV5-1,TRBJ1-2,NA,TGCGCCAGCAGCTTCGGGACAGTGGATGGCTACACCTTC,CASSFGTVDGYTF
TRBD1,TRBV2,TRBJ2-6,few,TGTGCCAGCAGCCACCGGGACAGGGGGCTTCGTGGGGCCAACGTCCTGACTTTC,CASSHRDRGLRGANVLTF
NA,TRBV12-3/TRBV12-4,TRBJ1-2,NA,TGTGCCAGCAGTGGGGGGTATGGCTACACCTTC,CASSGGYGYTF
NA,TRBV9,TRBJ2-1,few,TGTGCCAGCAGCGCCACCCTAGGCTCCTACAATGAGCAGTTCTTC,CASSATLGSYNEQFF
TRBD1,TRBV19,TRBJ1-2,NA,TGTGCCAGTAGTATCGGTACAGGGGGACCTGGCTACACCTTC,CASSIGTGGPGYTF
NA,TRBV4-3,TRBJ1-4,NA,TGCGCCAGCAGCCCGAACGGGGGAGGAGGCGAAAAACTGTTTTTT,CASSPNGGGGEKLFF
TRBD1,TRBV19,TRBJ1-1,NA,TGTGCCAGTAGTATACGGACAGGGAATGAAGCTTTCTTT,CASSIRTGNEAFF
NA,TRBV19,TRBJ2-1,NA,TGTGCCAGTAGTGCCTTCCGGGGGGCCAATGAGCAGTTCTTC,CASSAFRGANEQFF
NA,TRBV7-2,TRBJ2-3,NA,TGTGCCAGCAGCTTACGGCGGGGTGCAACAGATACGCAGTATTTT,CASSLRRGATDTQYF
NA,TRBV28,TRBJ2-7,once,TGTGCCAGCAGTTCTCACAGCTCCTACGAGCAGTACTTC,CASSSHSSYEQYF
TRBD2,TRBV5-4,TRBJ2-5,NA,TGTGCCAGCAGCTTGGAGGGGAGAAGCGGGACTCAAGAGACCCAGTACTTC,CASSLEGRSGTQETQYF
NA,TRBV30,TRBJ1-6,once,TGTGCGCACTTACGGGGAATCGGCTCACCCCTCCACTTT,CAHLRGIGSPLHF
TRBD2,TRBV6-5,TRBJ2-7,NA,TGTGCCAGCAGACCTAGCGGAACCTACGAGCAGTACTTC,CASRPSGTYEQYF
TRBD1,TRBV6-5,TRBJ2-7,NA,TGTGCCAGCAGTTACCAGGGACAGGGCAACGAGCAGTACTTC,CASSYQGQGNEQYF
TRBD1,TRBV9,TRBJ2-2,few,TGTGCCAGCAGCCGGGACAGGGTGGGCGGGGAGCTGTTTTTT,CASSRDRVGGELFF
NA,TRBV3-1/TRBV3-2,TRBJ1-1,few,TGTGCCAGCAGCCCGTTGACAGCGAACACTGAAGCTTTCTTT,CASSPLTANTEAFF
NA,TRBV2,TRBJ2-3,NA,TGTGCCAGCAGTGAATGGTCACAGCTAGCGCCAGATACGCAGTATTTT,CASSEWSQLAPDTQYF
NA,TRBV30,TRBJ2-6,NA,TGTGCCTGGGAGTCCCTCAGGGAATTAAGCTCTGGGGCCAACGTCCTGACTTTC,CAWESLRELSSGANVLTF
NA,TRBV10-3,TRBJ2-7,NA,TGTGCCATCAGTGAGTCAACAGGCGAGCAGTACTTC,CAISESTGEQYF
NA,TRBV11-2,TRBJ2-7,NA,TGTGCCAGCCAGGGGTTTTTCGAGCAGTACTTC,CASQGFFEQYF
NA,TRBV13,TRBJ2-4,NA,TGTGCCAGCAGCTTAGGTCCGGTCACCGTCAAAAACATTCAGTACTTC,CASSLGPVTVKNIQYF
TRBD1,TRBV15,TRBJ1-4,NA,TGTGCCACCAGCAGAGCCGGACAGGGGGCCCAAAAACTGTTTTTT,CATSRAGQGAQKLFF
TRBD1,TRBV9,TRBJ1-2,NA,TGTGCCAGCAGCGTCTCAGGGGGCGCGGGCTATGGCTACACCTTC,CASSVSGGAGYGYTF
NA,TRBV5-8,TRBJ1-3,NA,TGTGCCAGCAGCTTGGATCTCACCGCGGGAAACACCATATATTTT,CASSLDLTAGNTIYF
NA,TRBV6-5,TRBJ2-3,NA,TGTGCCAGCAGTCGCTCGGGACTTCGCACAGATACGCAGTATTTT,CASSRSGLRTDTQYF
NA,TRBV19,TRBJ1-4,NA,TGTGCCAGTAGTCCGCTAGGGGTTCTTAAGGTTAATGAAAAACTGTTTTTT,CASSPLGVLKVNEKLFF
NA,TRBV18,TRBJ1-3,NA,TGTGCCAGCTCACCAGGACAGAGCTCTGGAAACACCATATATTTT,CASSPGQSSGNTIYF
NA,TRBV24-1,TRBJ1-1,NA,TGTGCCACCAGTGATTCCCACATTCAAACTGAAGCTTTCTTT,CATSDSHIQTEAFF